The sequence of this T cell receptor (beta chain) was determined in a study of regulatory T cells in long-lasting Graves disease. Overall study: Over 5 years on antithyroid drugs plus positive TSH receptor antibodies marked Graves' disease as persistent.

In building TCR beta libraries, iRepertoire HTBI primers were used together with Arm-PCR of CDR3 regions. TCRdb called the multiplex PCR reads again in MiXCR, with one record for every CDR3 protein. The sample carries 300,000 to 350,000 distinct CDR3 sequences, about 20% recorded once. This sample's time point: persistent/refractory GD, antithyroid drugs over 5 years with positive TRAb. Making the TCR library involved RNA that had been extracted from PBMCs. This material consisted of peripheral blood mononuclear cells (PBMCs), taken when the disease was refractory, from a patient treated with antithyroid drugs. This TCR came from a female donor with Graves disease.

The CDR3 here is CASSEAGRYEQYF. In DNA, the CDR3 is TGTGCCAGCAGTGAAGCAGGAAGATACGAGCAGTACTTC. The chain employs TRBV6-1 and TRBJ2-7; D remains unclear. The CDR3 has 13 residues. V dropped 0 bases and J dropped 4 bases, with 7 bases sitting between them. CDR1 is MNHNS and CDR2 is SASEGT in the germline V gene.